The 12 T cell receptor beta chains reported below all come from one sample, sequenced in a study of cytomegalovirus exposure and HLA in healthy donors. Primers for the PCR totalled 60 Vbeta and 13 Jbeta. The method was immunoSEQ multiplex PCR; TCRdb's version includes in-frame clones alone and lacks a portion of them. Of tens of thousands of clones listed, 55% to 80% are singletons. Sequenced material: PBMCs. The receptors stem from a man aged 35 to 55 in good health and CMV-seropositive.

The table lists this clone with a few counts. The chain is built from TRBV2 and TRBJ2-5; TRBD2 might be the D (5 bases). CDR3 length: 11 residues. V dropped 6 bases and J dropped 3 bases, with 5 bases sitting between them. The germline CDR1 and CDR2 sequences are SNHLY and FYNNEI. The CDR3 protein is CASRGEETQYF. The CDR3 nucleotides are TGTGCCAGCAGGGGAGAAGAGACCCAGTACTTC.

The CDR3 DNA reads TGCGCCAGCAGCTTGCGCCTAGACAGAGAGCAGTTCTTC. It translates to CASSLRLDREQFF. The chain is built from TRBV5-1 and TRBJ2-1, with D possibly TRBD1 on 5 matching bases. This CDR3 is 13 amino acids long. Trimming removed 1 base at V and 10 bases at J, with 12 bases between. Germline CDR1 is SGHRS and CDR2 is YFSETQ.

V is TRBV6-5 and J is TRBJ2-7; 8 positions agree with TRBD1. After removal of 2 bases from V and 6 bases from J, the junction contained 6 bases not matched to a gene. In germline, CDR1 is MNHEY, CDR2 SVGAGI. The CDR3 covers 14 residues. The CDR3, as DNA: TGTGCCAGCAGTTACAGTGGGGGACAGGTCGAGCAGTACTTC. Amino acids: CASSYSGGQVEQYF.

This clone was recorded once. The chain carries TRBV28 and TRBJ1-4; 7 bases are a match to TRBD1. The CDR3 runs 14 residues. CDR1 MDHEN and CDR2 SYDVKM come from the germline V gene. The ends lost 4 bases at V and 4 bases at J; junction bases unmatched: 3. CDR3 sequence: CASSSGGSNEKLFF. The CDR3 coding sequence is TGTGCCAGCAGTTCAGGGGGGAGTAATGAAAAACTGTTTTTT.

The chain joins TRBV2 to TRBJ1-5; a weak D match, TRBD1 (5 bases). The CDR3 is 14 residues long. The V gene lost 4 bases and the J gene lost 6 bases, with 13 bases spanning the gap. CDR1 and CDR2 (germline): SNHLY, FYNNEI. This chain's CDR3 is CASSAQVGVQPQHF. Here the CDR3 DNA reads TGTGCCAGCAGTGCACAGGTAGGTGTTCAGCCCCAGCATTTT. Filled out from reference TRBV2 and TRBJ1-5, the complete variable domain reads EPEVTQTPSHQVTQMGQEVILRCVPISNHLYFYWYRQILGQKVEFLVSFYNNEISEKSEIFDDQFSVERPDGSNFTLKIRSTKLEDSAMYFCASSAQVGVQPQHFGDGTRLSIL.

This sequence joins TRBV30 and TRBJ1-1; TRBD1 aligns across 8 bases. Germline V gene lookup returns CDR1 GTSNPN and CDR2 SVGIG (reference sequence). This CDR3 has 15 amino acids. J was trimmed by 7 bases and V by 3 bases; bases with no gene match: 13. CDR3: CAWRVTGTGYNEAFF. DNA for the CDR3: TGTGCCTGGAGAGTAACCGGGACAGGATATAATGAAGCTTTCTTT. Full variable domain (remainder filled in from reference TRBV30 and TRBJ1-1): SQTIHQWPATLVQPVGSPLSLECTVEGTSNPNLYWYRQAAGRGLQLLFYSVGIGQISSEVPQNLSASRPQDRQFILSSKKLLLSDSGFYLCAWRVTGTGYNEAFFGQGTRLTVV.

The chain employs TRBV7-9 and TRBJ2-7; 9 bases line up with TRBD2. This CDR3 comprises 14 residues. J was trimmed by 9 bases and V by 0 bases; bases with no gene match: 6. CDR1 SEHNR and CDR2 FQNEAQ come from the germline V gene (reference sequence). The CDR3 DNA reads as TGTGCCAGCAGCTTAGCCCTAGCGGGAAGTCGGCAGTACTTC. Translating it yields CASSLALAGSRQYF.

V and J are TRBV7-2 and TRBJ2-1; 8 nucleotides align to TRBD2. V trimming: 2 bases; J trimming: 6 bases; junction bases outside the gene matches: 6. The CDR3 runs to 15 residues. CDR1 and CDR2 (germline): SGHTA, FQGNSA. The CDR3 region is CASSLNREGLNEQFF. The CDR3 nucleotides are TGTGCCAGCAGCTTAAATCGGGAGGGCCTCAATGAGCAGTTCTTC. The whole variable domain, remainder taken from reference TRBV7-2 and TRBJ2-1, is GAGVSQSPSNKVTEKGKDVELRCDPISGHTALYWYRQSLGQGLEFLIYFQGNSAPDKSGLPSDRFSAERTGGSVSTLTIQRTQQEDSAVYLCASSLNREGLNEQFFGPGTRLTVL.

This chain connects TRBV6-5 to TRBJ2-5; a possible D gene is TRBD2 (5 bases). Per the germline V gene, CDR1 is MNHEY and CDR2 is SVGAGI. V lost 2 bases to trimming and J lost 5 bases, with 12 bases between them. This CDR3 has 14 amino acids. CDR3 bases: TGTGCCAGCAGTTACCGGACCGGAGGCGAGACCCAGTACTTC. This gives the protein CASSYRTGGETQYF.

The chain combines TRBV5-1 with TRBJ1-1; the D gene is possibly TRBD1 (6 bases). Trimming took off 2 bases at V and 2 bases at J, with 10 bases between the two ends. The CDR3 consists of 14 residues. Germline CDR1 reads SGHRS; CDR2 reads YFSETQ. DNA of the CDR3: TGCGCCAGCAGCTTCAGGACAGCTAACACTGAAGCTTTCTTT. Translating gives CASSFRTANTEAFF.

The chain links TRBV12-5 to TRBJ1-2, with 7 bases fitting TRBD1. The CDR3 extends over 13 amino acids. V lost 3 bases and J lost 6; bases outside the gene matches: 4. From germline, CDR1 is LGHNT and CDR2 FRNRAP. CDR3 region: CASGFAGGNGYTF. The CDR3 DNA sequence: TGTGCTAGTGGTTTCGCAGGGGGGAATGGCTACACCTTC.

The chain links TRBV11-2 to TRBJ1-4; D is uncertain. Germline-derived CDR1 and CDR2 are SGHAT and FQNNGV. The CDR3 length is 13 residues. Trimming took 1 base from V and 5 from J, leaving 5 bases between them. CDR3 protein: CASSLVQNEKLFF. CDR3 in DNA: TGTGCCAGCAGCTTAGTCCAGAATGAAAAACTGTTTTTT.